Following are 10 T cell receptor beta chains from one sample sequenced in a study of blood T cell repertoires in COVID-19. The repertoire was sequenced with immunoSEQ multiplex PCR; TCRdb's copy has only in-frame clones and lacks some. The sample lists tens of thousands of clones, roughly 89% occurring once. Material for sequencing was peripheral blood. These TCRs come from a man aged 25-40 years with acute or convalescent COVID-19.

A remark on this clone: A junction boundary mismatches the germline segment, possibly from a read error. This chain uses TRBV5-5 with TRBJ1-1; D not resolved. CDR1 is SGHKS and CDR2 is YYEKEE in the germline V gene (reference sequence). The CDR3 is made up of 11 amino acids. This CDR3 reads CASTLATEAFF. The CDR3 bases are TGTGCCAGCACCTTGGCAACTGAAGCTTTCTTT.

The V and J genes are TRBV9 and TRBJ2-2, with D perhaps TRBD1 (6 bases). Trimming removed 3 bases at V and 1 base at J, with 13 bases between. The CDR3 has 16 residues. Germline CDR1 SGDLS, CDR2 YYNGEE. The CDR3 bases are TGTGCCAGCAGCGCAAGGACAGAGGGGAACACCGGGGAGCTGTTTTTT. This encodes CASSARTEGNTGELFF. Variable domain in full (rest from reference TRBV9 and TRBJ2-2): DSGVTQTPKHLITATGQRVTLRCSPRSGDLSVYWYQQSLDQGLQFLIQYYNGEERAKGNILERFSAQQFPDLHSELNLSSLELGDSALYFCASSARTEGNTGELFFGEGSRLTVL.

The chain carries TRBV4-2 and TRBJ2-2; possibly TRBD2 for D (5 bases). CDR3 length equals 15 residues. Germline V lookup: CDR1 LGHNA, CDR2 YNFKEQ. Trimming pared 0 bases from V and 6 bases from J, leaving 11 bases between. The CDR3 region has the DNA TGTGCCAGCAGCCAAGATTCTCGGGGATCCGGGGAGCTGTTTTTT. This gives the protein CASSQDSRGSGELFF.

The chain combines TRBV7-6 with TRBJ1-1; 7 bases agree with TRBD1. CDR3 length equals 14 residues. With 2 bases clipped from V and 7 bases from J, the junction kept 7 bases outside the gene matches. Germline values: CDR1 SGHVS, CDR2 FNYEAQ. The CDR3 loop is CASSLPGQFNEAFF. The CDR3, as DNA: TGTGCCAGCAGCTTACCGGGACAGTTTAATGAAGCTTTCTTT.

CDR3 protein: CASSQVSSGGPHNEQFF. The CDR3 bases are TGTGCCAGCAGCCAAGTGAGTAGCGGGGGGCCTCACAATGAGCAGTTCTTC. The chain uses TRBV3-1 (or the pseudogene TRBV3-2) and TRBJ2-1; 10 bases agree with TRBD2. The CDR3 runs to 17 residues. Germline assignment: CDR1 LGHDT and CDR2 YNNKEL (reference sequence). The trim removed 1 base at V and 5 bases at J, leaving 8 bases unmatched.

Comment on this clone: Other DNA sequences in this specimen translate into the identical CDR3. This chain connects TRBV18 to TRBJ2-2, with D tentatively TRBD1 (5 bases). The CDR3 is 16 amino acids. V lost 0 bases to trimming and J lost 2 bases, with 10 bases between them. The germline gives CDR1 KGHSH, CDR2 LQKENI. CDR3 sequence (DNA): TGTGCCAGCTCACCACCGGGTCAGGGAAACACCGGGGAGCTGTTTTTT. It encodes CASSPPGQGNTGELFF.

The chain combines TRBV6-5 with TRBJ2-7; 7 bases are a match to TRBD1. The ends lost 2 bases at V and 6 bases at J; junction bases unmatched: 10. The CDR3 has 15 residues. Germline CDR1 reads MNHEY; CDR2 reads SVGAGI. The CDR3 nucleotides read TGTGCCAGCAGTTACCCGAGCATCAGGGGGACCGAGCAGTACGTC. It encodes CASSYPSIRGTEQYV.

The rearrangement uses TRBV6-2 or TRBV6-3 and TRBJ2-7, with D perhaps matching TRBD1 (5 bases). CDR1 is MNHEY and CDR2 is SVGEGT in the germline V gene. The CDR3 is 12 residues long. Trimming shortened V by 6 bases and J by 3 bases, and 9 bases separated the two germline ends. CDR3 in amino acids: CASSRQIYEQYF. In DNA form, the CDR3 reads TGTGCCAGCAGCAGACAGATCTACGAGCAGTACTTC.

This clone was detected once. The chain links TRBV6-2 or TRBV6-3 to TRBJ1-1; 7 nucleotides agree with TRBD1. Germline CDR1 is MNHEY and CDR2 is SVGEGT. Germline trimming cut 6 bases from V and 3 bases from J; bases unmatched to any gene: 7. The CDR3 contains 14 residues. CDR3 nucleotides: TGTGCCAGCAGCTGGGGACAGCGATACACTGAAGCTTTCTTT. Encoded protein: CASSWGQRYTEAFF.

The gene calls are TRBV6-2 or TRBV6-3 and TRBJ2-3; maybe TRBD1 (6 bases). CDR1 MNHEY and CDR2 SVGEGT come from the germline V gene. The CDR3 has 15 residues. V gave up 6 bases and J gave up 1 base, with 14 bases separating them. CDR3 nucleotides: TGTGCCAGCAGACCTACAGGGAGAGGCACAGATACGCAGTATTTT. Protein: CASRPTGRGTDTQYF.